This T cell receptor beta chain was retrieved from a study of T cell responses to AZD1222 COVID-19 vaccine. General study points: Clonal diversity may have been underestimated in mostly white British donors. Repertoire samples came only from after the peak T cell response.

This CDR3 region has 15 residues. J lost 6 bases, V lost 4 bases, and 8 bases had no gene match. Germline V gives CDR1 MNHEY, CDR2 SVGAGI. Assay used: immunoSEQ multiplex PCR; TCRdb lists only in-frame clones, some missing. The sample records 80,000 to 100,000 clones, nearly 90% being singletons. Comment on this clone: Its antigen is undetermined.

Source: peripheral blood, taken on day 0 of AZD1222 vaccination. This chain joins TRBV6-5 and TRBJ1-5; 8 nucleotides align to TRBD1. The receptor comes from an adult in good health. The CDR3 here is CASSFQTGAGQPQHF. The DNA for the CDR3 is TGTGCCAGCAGTTTTCAGACAGGGGCCGGTCAGCCCCAGCATTTT.